The 6 T cell receptor beta chains given below trace back to one sample, sequenced in a study of blood T cell repertoires in COVID-19. Measured with immunoSEQ multiplex PCR; TCRdb has only the in-frame clones, and not every one. Among about 50,000 clones, roughly 78% were seen once, and the ten largest hold about 25%. Material: peripheral blood. The receptors stem from a man between 65 and 85 years old with acute or convalescent COVID-19.

J is TRBJ2-3 and V is TRBV4-3, with D tentatively TRBD1 (6 bases). Trimming removed 3 bases at V and 6 bases at J, with 16 bases between. The CDR3 length is 15 residues. The V gene's germline CDR1 is LGHNA and CDR2 YSLEER. CDR3 coding DNA: TGCGCCAGCAGCCAGGCTGGACAGTCCTCCGATACGCAGTATTTT. The encoded protein is CASSQAGQSSDTQYF.

The chain has TRBV6-5 and TRBJ1-1, with 9 bases that match TRBD1. After removal of 6 bases from V and 5 bases from J, the junction contained 10 bases not matched to a gene. The CDR3 extends over 15 amino acids. Germline V gene lookup returns CDR1 MNHEY and CDR2 SVGAGI. As DNA, the CDR3 is TGTGCCAGCAGACCGGGACAGGGAGTTTTTACTGAAGCTTTCTTT. This encodes CASRPGQGVFTEAFF.

The J gene is TRBJ2-1, the V gene TRBV4-1; 15 bases line up with TRBD2. Trimming at V came to 4 bases and at J to 5 bases, leaving 6 bases not matched to a gene. Germline V CDR1 and CDR2: MGHRA, YSYEKL. The CDR3 runs 17 residues. The CDR3 region has the DNA TGCGCCAGCAGCCTTCGGACTAGCGGGGGGGGACACAATGAGCAGTTCTTC. Amino acids: CASSLRTSGGGHNEQFF.

This clone was seen a few times. The conserved closing phenylalanine or tryptophan is absent in this CDR3, likely reflecting a read error. The DNA is omitted, as the CDR3 cannot be located on it reliably, and the CDR3 follows TCRdb's listing. The chain couples TRBV2 to TRBJ2-7; the DNA was not used to check the table's D call, TRBD1. In germline, CDR1 is SNHLY, CDR2 FYNNEI. The CDR3 totals 14 residues, both ends included. CDR3 region: CASTNSRRTAPLQY.

The CDR3 nucleotides read TGTGCCAGCAGGAGCTCGCGAGACAGGGCGCTCTACGAGCAGTACTTC. It encodes CASRSSRDRALYEQYF. The rearrangement uses TRBV28 and TRBJ2-7; 7 bases map to TRBD1. CDR1 and CDR2 (germline): MDHEN, SYDVKM. Trimming at V came to 6 bases and at J to 3 bases, leaving 14 bases not matched to a gene. The CDR3 loop spans 16 amino acids.

Here the CDR3 reads CASSLVGASGRETQYF. The CDR3, as DNA: TGTGCCAGCAGCTTAGTCGGGGCTAGCGGTAGAGAGACCCAGTACTTC. The chain uses TRBV7-6 and TRBJ2-5, with TRBD2 identical over 7 bases. The CDR3 is made up of 16 amino acids. Per germline, CDR1 SGHVS and CDR2 FNYEAQ. V dropped 1 base and J dropped 4; count of bases not matched to a gene: 9.